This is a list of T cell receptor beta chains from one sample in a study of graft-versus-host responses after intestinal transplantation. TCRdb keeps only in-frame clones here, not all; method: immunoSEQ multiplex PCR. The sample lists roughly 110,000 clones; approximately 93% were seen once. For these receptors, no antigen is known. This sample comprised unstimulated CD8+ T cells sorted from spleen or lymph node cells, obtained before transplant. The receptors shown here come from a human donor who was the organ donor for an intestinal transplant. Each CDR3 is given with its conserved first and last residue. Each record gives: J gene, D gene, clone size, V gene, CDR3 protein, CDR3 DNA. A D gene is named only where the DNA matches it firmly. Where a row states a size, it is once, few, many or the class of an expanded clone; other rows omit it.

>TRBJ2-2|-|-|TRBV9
CASSVGGISTGELFF
TGTGCCAGCAGCGTAGGAGGGATCAGCACCGGGGAGCTGTTTTTT
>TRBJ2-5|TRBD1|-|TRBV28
CASSPTGIETQYF
TGTGCCAGCAGTCCGACAGGGATAGAGACCCAGTACTTC
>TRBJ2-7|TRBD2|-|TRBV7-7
CASRERLAGFGLYEQYF
TGTGCTAGCAGAGAAAGACTAGCGGGATTTGGCCTATACGAGCAGTACTTC
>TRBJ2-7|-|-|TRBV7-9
CASSPGGEEPWEQYF
TGTGCCAGCAGCCCTGGAGGGGAGGAGCCTTGGGAGCAGTACTTC
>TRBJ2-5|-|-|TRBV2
CASSGTETQYF
TGTGCCAGCAGTGGTACGGAGACCCAGTACTTC
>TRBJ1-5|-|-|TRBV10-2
CASSEIGFLNQPQHF
TGCGCCAGCAGTGAAATAGGTTTCCTCAATCAGCCCCAGCATTTT
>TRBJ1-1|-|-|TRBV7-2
CASSPRPGAFF
TGTGCCAGCAGCCCCCGTCCGGGAGCTTTCTTT
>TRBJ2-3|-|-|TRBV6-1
CASSDPKYFVGDTQYF
TGTGCCAGCAGTGACCCCAAATATTTTGTGGGAGATACGCAGTATTTT
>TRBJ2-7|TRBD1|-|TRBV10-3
CAIPGTGDYEQYF
TGTGCCATTCCGGGGACAGGGGACTACGAGCAGTACTTC
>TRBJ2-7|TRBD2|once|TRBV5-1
CASSLGTSVINYEQYF
TGCGCCAGCAGCTTGGGGACTAGCGTAATTAACTACGAGCAGTACTTC
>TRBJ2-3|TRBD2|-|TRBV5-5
CASSFLSRLAGDRDTDTQYF
TGTGCCAGCAGCTTCCTCTCCCGGCTAGCGGGAGATCGGGACACAGATACGCAGTATTTT
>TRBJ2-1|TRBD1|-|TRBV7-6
CASSLQGAVEQFF
TGTGCCAGCAGCTTACAGGGGGCCGTTGAGCAGTTCTTC
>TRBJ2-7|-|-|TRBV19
CASSIGSSFYEQYF
TGTGCCAGTAGTATAGGATCCTCTTTCTACGAGCAGTACTTC
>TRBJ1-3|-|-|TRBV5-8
CASSLVSNTIYF
TGTGCCAGCAGCTTAGTTTCGAACACCATATATTTT
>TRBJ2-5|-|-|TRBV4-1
CASSHPFLGDQETQYF
TGCGCCAGCAGCCACCCTTTCCTCGGGGACCAAGAGACCCAGTACTTC
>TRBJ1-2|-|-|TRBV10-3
CAISEEDGAQYGYTF
TGTGCCATCAGTGAGGAGGACGGAGCCCAGTATGGCTACACCTTC
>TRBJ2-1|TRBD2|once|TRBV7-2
CASSLVYKGEGRFF
TGTGCCAGCAGCTTAGTGTACAAAGGGGAGGGTCGGTTCTTC
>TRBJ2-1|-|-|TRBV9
CASSNTRPGNEQFF
TGTGCCAGCAGCAATACTAGGCCGGGGAATGAGCAGTTCTTC
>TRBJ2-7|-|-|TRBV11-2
CASSDLGVSYEQYF
TGTGCCAGCAGTGATCTAGGGGTCTCCTACGAGCAGTACTTC
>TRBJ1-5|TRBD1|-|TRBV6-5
CASRPGQSSNQPQHF
TGTGCCAGCAGGCCGGGACAGAGTAGCAATCAGCCCCAGCATTTT
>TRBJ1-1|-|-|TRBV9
CASSAEGGQGDTEAFF
TGTGCCAGCAGCGCCGAGGGAGGGCAGGGAGACACTGAAGCTTTCTTT
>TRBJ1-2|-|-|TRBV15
CATSSLGQNYGYTF
TGTGCCACCAGCAGCCTGGGGCAGAACTATGGCTACACCTTC
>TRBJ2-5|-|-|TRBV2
CASTERGREETQYF
TGTGCCAGCACCGAGAGGGGCAGGGAAGAGACCCAGTACTTC
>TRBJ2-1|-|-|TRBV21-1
CASTGVPEQFF
TGTGCCAGCACTGGGGTACCTGAGCAGTTCTTC
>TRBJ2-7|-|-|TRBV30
CAWSGGSSYEQYF
TGTGCCTGGAGTGGGGGGAGCTCCTACGAGCAGTACTTC
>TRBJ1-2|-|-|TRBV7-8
CASSPFGRGGYTF
TGTGCCAGCAGCCCATTCGGACGTGGAGGCTACACCTTC
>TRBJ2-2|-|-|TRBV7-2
CASSLDWRSFTGELFF
TGTGCCAGCAGCTTAGATTGGCGGAGTTTCACCGGGGAGCTGTTTTTT
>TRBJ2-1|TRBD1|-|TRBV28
CASRLTGVGEQFF
TGTGCCAGCAGGCTGACAGGGGTGGGTGAGCAGTTCTTC
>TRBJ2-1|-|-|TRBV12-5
CASGLSTHNEQFF
TGTGCTAGTGGTTTGTCTACTCACAATGAGCAGTTCTTC
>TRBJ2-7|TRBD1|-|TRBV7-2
CASSAREGQGAYEQYF
TGTGCCAGCAGCGCACGGGAGGGACAGGGGGCCTACGAGCAGTACTTC
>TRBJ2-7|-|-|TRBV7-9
CASSLDGDYEQYF
TGTGCCAGCAGCTTAGACGGAGACTACGAGCAGTACTTC
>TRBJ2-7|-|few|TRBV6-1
CASRKNSYEQYF
TGTGCCAGCAGGAAGAACTCCTACGAGCAGTACTTC
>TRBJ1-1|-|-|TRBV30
CAWSDGSKWPNTEAFF
TGTGCCTGGAGTGACGGAAGTAAGTGGCCGAACACTGAAGCTTTCTTT
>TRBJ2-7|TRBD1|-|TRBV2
CASSTTGSYEQYF
TGTGCCAGCAGTACGACAGGGTCCTACGAGCAGTACTTC
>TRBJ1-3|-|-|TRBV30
CAWTPGSGNTIYF
TGTGCCTGGACCCCAGGGTCTGGAAACACCATATATTTT
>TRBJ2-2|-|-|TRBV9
CASSVGMVPGELFF
TGTGCCAGCAGCGTAGGGATGGTCCCCGGGGAGCTGTTTTTT
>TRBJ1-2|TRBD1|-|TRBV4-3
CASSRRTGYGYTF
TGCGCCAGCAGCCGGCGGACAGGGTACGGCTACACCTTC
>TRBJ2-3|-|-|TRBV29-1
CSLHTPGPDTQYF
TGCAGCCTCCACACCCCCGGTCCAGATACGCAGTATTTT
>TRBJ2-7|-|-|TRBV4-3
CASSLRSGPYEQYF
TGCGCCAGCAGCCTGCGGTCAGGACCCTACGAGCAGTACTTC
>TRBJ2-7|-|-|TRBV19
CASSSFRGAEQYF
TGTGCCAGTAGTAGTTTCAGGGGAGCGGAGCAGTACTTC
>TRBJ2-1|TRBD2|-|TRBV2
CAGTRGPVRLAGRYNEQFF
TGTGCCGGTACTCGTGGCCCCGTTAGACTAGCGGGCCGATACAATGAGCAGTTCTTC
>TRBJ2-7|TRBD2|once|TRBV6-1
CASSEGLATYEQYF
TGTGCCAGCAGCGAGGGACTAGCGACCTACGAGCAGTACTTC
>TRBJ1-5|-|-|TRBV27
CASRTGINQPQHF
TGTGCCAGCAGAACAGGGATCAATCAGCCCCAGCATTTT
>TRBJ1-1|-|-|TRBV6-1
CASSVRRDANTEAFF
TGTGCCAGCAGTGTAAGGAGGGACGCAAACACTGAAGCTTTCTTT
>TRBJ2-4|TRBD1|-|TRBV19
CASSIGGTGKSIQYF
TGTGCCAGTAGTATCGGAGGGACAGGGAAAAGCATTCAGTACTTC
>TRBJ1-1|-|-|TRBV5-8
CASSLGAGTYEAFF
TGTGCCAGCAGCTTGGGGGCAGGGACTTATGAAGCTTTCTTT
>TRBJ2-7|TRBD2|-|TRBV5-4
CASSLDRDYTNYEQYF
TGTGCCAGCAGCTTGGACCGGGACTATACCAACTACGAGCAGTACTTC
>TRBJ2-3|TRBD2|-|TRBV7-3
CASSPLAGGPDTQYF
TGTGCCAGCAGCCCACTAGCGGGAGGGCCAGATACGCAGTATTTT
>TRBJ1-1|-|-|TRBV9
CASSPPRRGEAFF
TGTGCCAGCAGCCCCCCCCGGCGCGGGGAAGCTTTCTTT
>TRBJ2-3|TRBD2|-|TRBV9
CASSVGGLAGGDTQYF
TGTGCCAGCAGCGTAGGTGGACTAGCGGGCGGTGATACGCAGTATTTT
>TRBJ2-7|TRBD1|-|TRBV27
CASSYRDSHYEQYF
TGTGCCAGCAGTTACCGGGACAGTCATTACGAGCAGTACTTC
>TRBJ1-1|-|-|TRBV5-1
CASSWVGAAGTEAFF
TGCGCCAGCAGCTGGGTGGGGGCGGCGGGCACTGAAGCTTTCTTT
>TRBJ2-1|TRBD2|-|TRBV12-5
CASGPTSGISNEQFF
TGTGCTAGTGGTCCGACTAGCGGGATTTCTAATGAGCAGTTCTTC
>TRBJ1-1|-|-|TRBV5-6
CASNAAGANTEAFF
TGTGCCAGCAACGCTGCGGGGGCGAACACTGAAGCTTTCTTT
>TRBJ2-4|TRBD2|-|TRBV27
CASSPPAVAGGVVQYF
TGTGCCAGCAGTCCCCCCGCGGTAGCGGGAGGGGTGGTTCAGTACTTC